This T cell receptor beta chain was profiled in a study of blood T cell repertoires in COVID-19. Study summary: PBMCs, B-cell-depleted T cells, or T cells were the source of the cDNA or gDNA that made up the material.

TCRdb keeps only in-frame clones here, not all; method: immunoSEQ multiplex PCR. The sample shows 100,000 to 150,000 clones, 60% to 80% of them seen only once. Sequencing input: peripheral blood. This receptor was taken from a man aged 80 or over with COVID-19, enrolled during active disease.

The CDR3 sequence: CASSFNEMTGINYEQYF. The DNA for the CDR3 is TGTGCCAGCAGCTTCAACGAGATGACGGGTATCAACTACGAGCAGTACTTC. The genes are TRBV5-6 and TRBJ2-7; D remains unclear. Germline loops: CDR1 SGHDT, CDR2 YYEEEE. Trimming cost V 2 bases and J 3 bases, with 21 bases left between them. This CDR3 is 17 amino acids long.